This is a list of T cell receptor beta chains from one sample in a study of post-analysis software for immune sequencing data. TCRdb fed the PCR reads into MiXCR, producing one record per CDR3 protein. Found here are 750,000 to 900,000 distinct CDR3 sequences, about 45% of them singletons; the top ten hold around 4.7%. Sample: blood. These receptor sequences come from a girl under 18 with multiple sclerosis. The CDR3 runs from the conserved cysteine through the conserved F or W. A D gene is named only where the DNA matches it firmly. For some rows the clone size is stated as once, few or many, or as a class when expanded; others skip it.

CSVDPGGEETQYF | TGCAGCGTTGACCCAGGGGGTGAAGAGACCCAGTACTTC | TRBD1 | TRBV29-1 | once | TRBJ2-5
CASSAEGRVNSPLHF | TGTGCCAGCAGCGCTGAAGGGAGGGTTAATTCACCCCTCCACTTT | . | TRBV9 | . | TRBJ1-6
CASSPQGANYGYTF | TGTGCCAGCTCACCACAAGGAGCTAACTATGGCTACACCTTC | . | TRBV18 | many | TRBJ1-2
CSAPNGDRLRPQHF | TGCAGTGCTCCTAACGGGGACAGGTTGCGTCCCCAGCATTTT | TRBD1 | TRBV20-1 | . | TRBJ1-5
CASSVMWGAHEKLFF | TGTGCCAGCAGCGTAATGTGGGGGGCGCATGAAAAACTGTTTTTT | . | TRBV9 | . | TRBJ1-4
CASTEGQGRQETQYF | TGTGCCAGCACGGAGGGGCAGGGCCGCCAAGAGACCCAGTACTTC | . | TRBV9 | few | TRBJ2-5
CASSLGRGKAFF | TGTGCCAGCAGCTTAGGGAGGGGGAAAGCTTTCTTT | . | TRBV7-2 | . | TRBJ1-1
CSARVLGYGYTF | TGCAGTGCTAGGGTTCTTGGCTATGGCTACACCTTC | . | TRBV20-1 | . | TRBJ1-2
CASSPLPGRDTQYF | TGTGCCAGCAGTCCCCTTCCGGGACGAGATACGCAGTATTTT | . | TRBV27 | few | TRBJ2-3
CASSQDGQREFF | TGCGCCAGCAGCCAAGATGGGCAGAGGGAGTTCTTC | . | TRBV4-1 | . | TRBJ2-1
CASSLEDTGGLEQYF | TGTGCCAGCAGTTTAGAAGACACAGGAGGTTTGGAGCAGTACTTC | . | TRBV28 | . | TRBJ2-7
CASSWDRGTVGTEAFF | TGTGCCAGCAGTTGGGACAGGGGGACCGTGGGCACTGAAGCTTTCTTT | TRBD1 | TRBV6-2/TRBV6-3 | . | TRBJ1-1
CASSPPVWDRGLQAEQYF | TGTGCCAGCAGCCCTCCGGTGTGGGACAGGGGCCTCCAGGCCGAGCAGTACTTC | TRBD1 | TRBV7-6 | once | TRBJ2-7
CASNRARLGNEQFF | TGTGCCAGCAACCGGGCAAGATTGGGCAATGAGCAGTTCTTC | . | TRBV12-3/TRBV12-4 | few | TRBJ2-1
CSAMRGSYEQYF | TGCAGTGCTATGAGGGGATCCTACGAGCAGTACTTC | . | TRBV20-1 | few | TRBJ2-7
CASSLAGLTQGTQYF | TGTGCCAGCAGCTTAGCGGGACTCACCCAGGGGACCCAGTACTTC | . | TRBV7-2 | . | TRBJ2-5
CASSPDRPLRRSTDTQYF | TGTGCCAGCAGCCCCGACAGGCCTCTGAGACGAAGCACAGATACGCAGTATTTT | . | TRBV7-2 | few | TRBJ2-3
CSAQGNGANVLTF | TGCAGCGCCCAAGGGAATGGGGCCAACGTCCTGACTTTC | . | TRBV29-1 | . | TRBJ2-6
CSATRSAQETQYF | TGCAGTGCGACTAGGTCAGCCCAAGAGACCCAGTACTTC | . | TRBV20-1 | . | TRBJ2-5
CSVLAGYYNEQFF | TGCAGCGTTCTAGCGGGATATTACAATGAGCAGTTCTTC | TRBD2 | TRBV29-1 | . | TRBJ2-1
CASSYLGTEGYTF | TGTGCCAGCAGTTACCTCGGGACTGAAGGCTACACCTTC | . | TRBV6-5 | . | TRBJ1-2
CAGSQGPTSGSETQYF | TGTGCCGGCAGCCAAGGCCCGACTAGCGGGAGTGAGACCCAGTACTTC | TRBD2 | TRBV4-2 | . | TRBJ2-5
CSARDPRGAYNEQFF | TGCAGTGCTAGAGATCCGCGGGGGGCGTACAATGAGCAGTTCTTC | TRBD2 | TRBV20-1 | . | TRBJ2-1
CSARALTGNEKLFF | TGCAGTGCTAGAGCTTTGACAGGGAACGAAAAACTGTTTTTT | TRBD1 | TRBV20-1 | . | TRBJ1-4
CSVEDRGDRANYGYTF | TGCAGCGTTGAAGATCGAGGGGACAGGGCGAACTATGGCTACACCTTC | TRBD1 | TRBV29-1 | few | TRBJ1-2
CSARDPQEYGYTF | TGCAGTGCTAGAGATCCACAGGAGTATGGCTACACCTTC | . | TRBV20-1 | few | TRBJ1-2
CAVSDKDNEQFF | TGTGCCGTCAGTGACAAGGACAATGAGCAGTTCTTC | . | TRBV10-3 | . | TRBJ2-1
CATSPGTEVYEQYF | TGTGCCACCAGCCCCGGGACAGAGGTGTACGAGCAGTACTTC | TRBD1 | TRBV15 | . | TRBJ2-7
CASSLNNIEFF | TGTGCCAGCAGTTTAAACAACATTGAGTTCTTC | . | TRBV27 | . | TRBJ2-1
CASSPDRTGSRNTEAFF | TGTGCCAGCAGCCCAGACCGGACAGGGTCCAGGAACACTGAAGCTTTCTTT | TRBD1 | TRBV5-6 | . | TRBJ1-1
CASSTSGNNEQFF | TGTGCCAGCAGTACATCAGGGAACAATGAGCAGTTCTTC | . | TRBV12-3/TRBV12-4 | . | TRBJ2-1
CASSGTGTGAWDTQYF | TGTGCCAGCAGCGGTACCGGGACAGGGGCGTGGGATACGCAGTATTTT | TRBD1 | TRBV9 | . | TRBJ2-3
CASSKRQAGGEQYF | TGCGCCAGCAGCAAAAGACAGGCCGGAGGCGAGCAGTACTTC | . | TRBV5-1 | few | TRBJ2-7
CASSFVGRGDEQYF | TGTGCCAGCAGTTTTGTAGGGAGAGGCGACGAGCAGTACTTC | . | TRBV28 | . | TRBJ2-7
CASRGISTDTQYF | TGTGCCAGCCGTGGCATTAGCACAGATACGCAGTATTTT | . | TRBV18 | . | TRBJ2-3
CASSLVPGENEKLFF | TGTGCCAGCAGCTTAGTGCCAGGGGAGAATGAAAAACTGTTTTTT | . | TRBV7-2 | . | TRBJ1-4
CASSLSGQGTAFF | TGTGCCAGCAGTTTGTCCGGACAGGGAACAGCTTTCTTT | TRBD1 | TRBV27 | . | TRBJ1-1
CASSFGETYEQYF | TGTGCCAGCAGTTTTGGAGAAACCTACGAGCAGTACTTC | . | TRBV5-1 | many | TRBJ2-7
CASSRRQGRNTEAFF | TGTGCCAGCAGCCGAAGACAGGGGCGGAACACTGAAGCTTTCTTT | TRBD1 | TRBV14 | . | TRBJ1-1
CASNTTQGGTVVKLFF | TGTGCCAGCAACACTACACAGGGGGGTACAGTAGTAAAACTGTTTTTT | TRBD1 | TRBV7-2 | . | TRBJ1-4
CASRPGIGAEAFF | TGTGCCAGCCGCCCCGGTATAGGGGCTGAAGCTTTCTTT | . | TRBV12-3/TRBV12-4 | . | TRBJ1-1
CSARRQGLETQFF | TGCAGTGCTAGAAGACAGGGTCTAGAGACCCAGTTCTTC | TRBD1 | TRBV20-1 | . | TRBJ2-1
CASRRLAGEVYEQYF | TGTGCCAGCAGGAGACTAGCGGGAGAGGTCTACGAGCAGTACTTC | TRBD2 | TRBV6-2/TRBV6-3 | . | TRBJ2-7
CASGLKSTDTQYF | TGTGCCAGCGGCTTAAAGTCGACAGATACGCAGTATTTT | . | TRBV27 | . | TRBJ2-3